This T cell receptor beta chain stems from a study of OX40 agonist ivuxolimab in advanced cancers. Study conclusions and caveats: Blood T cells, both CD4+ and CD8+, expanded clonally by week 6 at 0.1 to 3.0 mg/kg. The study did not work out the antigen specificity of the expanded peripheral T cells.

Autoimmune disease history or systemic immunosuppression disqualified patients. At cycle 4 day 1, cycle 7 day 1, and baseline, blood was sampled. About this clone: Its antigen remains unidentified.

The germline V gene has CDR1 MNHEY and CDR2 SVGAGI. J gave up 5 bases and V 7 bases, and 12 bases lay outside the gene matches. There are 15 residues in the CDR3. The repertoire was sequenced with immunoSEQ multiplex PCR; TCRdb's copy has only in-frame clones and lacks some. Of 60,000 or so clones in the sample, 80% to 95% were seen once. This TCR was recovered from an adult with an advanced solid tumor such as melanoma, head and neck, liver or kidney cancer. The J gene is TRBJ1-2, the V gene TRBV6-5; 8 nucleotides match TRBD1. The sequencing here drew on CD4+ or CD8+ T cells sorted from blood, taken in a trial of the OX40 agonist ivuxolimab. The CDR3 nucleotides read TGTGCCAGCACCGCCCAGGGGGCGGCCCTTTATGGCTACACCTTC. Protein product: CASTAQGAALYGYTF.